This TCR beta chain was captured by sequencing in a study of untreated major depressive disorder. Every participant had European ancestry. Controls never had mood disorders and self-rated depressive symptoms at 5 or less. Thawed PBMCs underwent magnetic negative selection for CD4+ T cells. Typically roughly 96% of enriched cells were CD4+. Profiling relied on immunoSEQ multiplex PCR, and the TCRdb table lists in-frame clones only, not all of them. Of tens of thousands of clones in the sample, under 90% were seen once. Germline V gene sequence: CDR1 SNHLY, CDR2 FYNNEI. The V and J ends lost 0 bases and 4 bases respectively, with 18 bases between them. The CDR3 is 17 residues long. This clone was seen a single time.

The V call is TRBV2, the J call TRBJ2-5; the D gene is possibly TRBD1 (5 bases). The specimen was CD4+ T cells from PBMCs. The source of this sequence is a woman in her thirties or forties in good health. This CDR3 reads CASSEASPQGFRETQYF. CDR3 sequence (DNA): TGTGCCAGCAGTGAAGCGAGCCCCCAGGGTTTTCGAGAGACCCAGTACTTC.